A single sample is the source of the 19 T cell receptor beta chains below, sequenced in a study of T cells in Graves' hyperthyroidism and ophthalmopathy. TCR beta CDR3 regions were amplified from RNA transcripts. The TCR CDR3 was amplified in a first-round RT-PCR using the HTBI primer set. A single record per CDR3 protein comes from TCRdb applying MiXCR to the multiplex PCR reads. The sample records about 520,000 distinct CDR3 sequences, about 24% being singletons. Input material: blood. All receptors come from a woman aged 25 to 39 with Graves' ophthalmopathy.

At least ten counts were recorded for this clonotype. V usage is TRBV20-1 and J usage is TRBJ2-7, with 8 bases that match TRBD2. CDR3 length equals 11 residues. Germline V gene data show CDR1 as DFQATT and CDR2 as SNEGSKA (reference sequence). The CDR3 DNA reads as TGCAGCGCCGGGGGGGTCGGCGAGCAGTACTTC. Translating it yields CSAGGVGEQYF.

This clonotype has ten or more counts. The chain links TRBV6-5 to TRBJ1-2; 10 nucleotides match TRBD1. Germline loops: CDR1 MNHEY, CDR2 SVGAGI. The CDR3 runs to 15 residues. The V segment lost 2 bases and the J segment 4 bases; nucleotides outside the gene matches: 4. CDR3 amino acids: CASSYGQGGGYGYTF. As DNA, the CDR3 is TGTGCCAGCAGTTACGGACAGGGGGGCGGCTATGGCTACACCTTC.

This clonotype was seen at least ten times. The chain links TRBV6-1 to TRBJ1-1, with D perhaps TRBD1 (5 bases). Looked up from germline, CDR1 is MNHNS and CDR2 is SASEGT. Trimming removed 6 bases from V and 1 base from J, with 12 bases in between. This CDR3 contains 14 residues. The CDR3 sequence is CASRIDSPNTEAFF. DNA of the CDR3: TGTGCCAGCAGGATTGACAGCCCGAACACTGAAGCTTTCTTT.

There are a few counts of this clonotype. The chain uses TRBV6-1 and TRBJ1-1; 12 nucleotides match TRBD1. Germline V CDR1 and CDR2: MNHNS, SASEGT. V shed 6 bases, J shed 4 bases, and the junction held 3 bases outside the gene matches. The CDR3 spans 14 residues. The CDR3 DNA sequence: TGTGCCAGCAGCGGGACAGGGGGCGTCACTGAAGCTTTCTTT. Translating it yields CASSGTGGVTEAFF.

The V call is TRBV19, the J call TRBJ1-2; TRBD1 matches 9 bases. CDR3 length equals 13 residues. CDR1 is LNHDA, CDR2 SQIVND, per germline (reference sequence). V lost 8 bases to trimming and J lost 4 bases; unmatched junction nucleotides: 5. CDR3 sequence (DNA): TGTGCCAGTGGGACAGGGTTGTCCTATGGCTACACCTTC. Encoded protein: CASGTGLSYGYTF.

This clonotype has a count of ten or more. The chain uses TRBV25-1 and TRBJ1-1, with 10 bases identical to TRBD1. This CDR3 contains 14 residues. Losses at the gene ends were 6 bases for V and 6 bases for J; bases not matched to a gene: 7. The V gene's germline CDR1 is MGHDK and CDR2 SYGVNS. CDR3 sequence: CASRRGGQGAEAFF. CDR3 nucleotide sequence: TGTGCCAGCAGGCGGGGAGGACAGGGGGCTGAAGCTTTCTTT. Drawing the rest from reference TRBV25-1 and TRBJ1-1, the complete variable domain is EADIYQTPRYLVIGTGKKITLECSQTMGHDKMYWYQQDPGMELHLIHYSYGVNSTEKGDLSSESTVSRIRTEHFPLTLESARPSHTSQYLCASRRGGQGAEAFFGQGTRLTVV.

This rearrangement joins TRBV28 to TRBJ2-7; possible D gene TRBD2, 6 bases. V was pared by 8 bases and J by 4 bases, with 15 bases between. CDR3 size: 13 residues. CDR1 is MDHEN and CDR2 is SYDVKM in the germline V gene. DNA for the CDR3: TGTGCCAGCGGGACTGTGGCGGTATACGAGCAGTACTTC. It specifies CASGTVAVYEQYF.

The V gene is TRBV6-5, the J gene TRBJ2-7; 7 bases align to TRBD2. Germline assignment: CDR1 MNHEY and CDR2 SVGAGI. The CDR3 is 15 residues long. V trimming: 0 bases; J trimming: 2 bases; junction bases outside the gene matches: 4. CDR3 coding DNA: TGTGCCAGCAGTTACTCGGGAGGGGCGACCTACGAGCAGTACTTC. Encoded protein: CASSYSGGATYEQYF.

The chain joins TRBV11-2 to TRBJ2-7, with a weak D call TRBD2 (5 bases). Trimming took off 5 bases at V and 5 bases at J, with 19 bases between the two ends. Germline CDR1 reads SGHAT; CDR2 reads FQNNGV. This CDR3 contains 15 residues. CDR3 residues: CASSRVYERSNEQYF. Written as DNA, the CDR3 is TGTGCCAGCAGCCGCGTTTATGAGCGGAGTAACGAGCAGTACTTC.

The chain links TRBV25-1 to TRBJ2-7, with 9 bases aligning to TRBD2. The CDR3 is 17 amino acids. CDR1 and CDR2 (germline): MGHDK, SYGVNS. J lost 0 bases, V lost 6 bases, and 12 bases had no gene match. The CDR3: CASSPNNAGGSSYEQYF. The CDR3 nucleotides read TGTGCCAGCAGCCCTAATAATGCGGGAGGGAGCTCCTACGAGCAGTACTTC.

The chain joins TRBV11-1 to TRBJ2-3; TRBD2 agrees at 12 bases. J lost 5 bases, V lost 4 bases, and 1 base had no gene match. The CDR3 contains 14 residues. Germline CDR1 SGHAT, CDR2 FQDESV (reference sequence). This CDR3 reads CASSWTSGEDTQYF. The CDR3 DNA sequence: TGTGCCAGCAGCTGGACTAGCGGGGAAGATACGCAGTATTTT.

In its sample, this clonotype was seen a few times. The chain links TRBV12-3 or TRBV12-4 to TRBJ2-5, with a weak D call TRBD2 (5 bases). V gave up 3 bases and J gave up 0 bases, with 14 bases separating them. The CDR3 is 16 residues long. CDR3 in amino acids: CASSLVGEEYQETQYF. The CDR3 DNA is TGTGCCAGCAGTTTGGTCGGGGAAGAGTACCAAGAGACCCAGTACTTC.

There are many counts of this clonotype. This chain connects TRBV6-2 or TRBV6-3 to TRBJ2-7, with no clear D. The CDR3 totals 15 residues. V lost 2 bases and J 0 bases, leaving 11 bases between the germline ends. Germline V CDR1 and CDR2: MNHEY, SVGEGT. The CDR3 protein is CASSYGTDASYEQYF. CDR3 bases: TGTGCCAGCAGTTACGGCACCGACGCCTCCTACGAGCAGTACTTC.

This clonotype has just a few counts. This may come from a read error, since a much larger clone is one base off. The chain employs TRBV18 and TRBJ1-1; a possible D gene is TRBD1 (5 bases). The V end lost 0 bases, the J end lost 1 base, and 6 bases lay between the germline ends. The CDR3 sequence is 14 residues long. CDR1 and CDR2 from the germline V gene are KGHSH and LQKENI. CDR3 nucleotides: TGTGCCAGCTCACCACCGGGGACGAACACTGAAGCTTTCTTT. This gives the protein CASSPPGTNTEAFF. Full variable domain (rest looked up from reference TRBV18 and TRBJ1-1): NAGVMQNPRHLVRRRGQEARLRCSPMKGHSHVYWYRQLPEEGLKFMVYLQKENIIDESGMPKERFSAEFPKEGPSILRIQQVVRGDSAAYFCASSPPGTNTEAFFGQGTRLTVV.

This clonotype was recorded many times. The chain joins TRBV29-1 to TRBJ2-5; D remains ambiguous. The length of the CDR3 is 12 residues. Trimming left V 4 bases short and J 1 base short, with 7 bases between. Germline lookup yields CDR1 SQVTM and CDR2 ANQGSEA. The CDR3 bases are TGCAGCGTTGGACGTAGCCAAGAGACCCAGTACTTC. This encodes CSVGRSQETQYF.

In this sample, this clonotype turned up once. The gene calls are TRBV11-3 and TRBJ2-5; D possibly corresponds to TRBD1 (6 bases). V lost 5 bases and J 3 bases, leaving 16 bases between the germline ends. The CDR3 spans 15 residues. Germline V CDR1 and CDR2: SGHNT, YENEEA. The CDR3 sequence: CASSPGFQGKETQYF. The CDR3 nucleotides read TGTGCCAGCAGCCCCGGCTTTCAGGGGAAAGAGACCCAGTACTTC.

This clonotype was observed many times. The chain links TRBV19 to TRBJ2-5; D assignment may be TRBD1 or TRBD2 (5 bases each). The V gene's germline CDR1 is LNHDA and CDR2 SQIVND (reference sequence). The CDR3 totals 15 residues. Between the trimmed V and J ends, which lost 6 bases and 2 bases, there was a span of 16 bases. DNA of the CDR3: TGTGCCAGTAGAATCCAAGGGACCGAACAAGAGACCCAGTACTTC. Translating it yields CASRIQGTEQETQYF.

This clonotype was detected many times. CDR3 protein: CASRVGQISGNTIYF. Here the CDR3 DNA reads TGTGCCAGCAGGGTCGGTCAAATCTCTGGAAACACCATATATTTT. The J gene is TRBJ1-3, the V gene TRBV28, with D hard to call. This CDR3 has 15 amino acids. The V and J ends lost 6 bases and 0 bases respectively, with 12 bases between them. Germline V gene data show CDR1 as MDHEN and CDR2 as SYDVKM.

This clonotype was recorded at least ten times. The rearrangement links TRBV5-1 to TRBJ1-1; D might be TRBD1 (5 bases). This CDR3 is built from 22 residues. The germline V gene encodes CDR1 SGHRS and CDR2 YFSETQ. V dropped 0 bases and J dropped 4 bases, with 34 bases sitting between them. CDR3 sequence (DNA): TGCGCCAGCAGCTTGGTAGGACTCGCGCACATTGGGGTAGGGGTTTGGGGCACTGAAGCTTTCTTT. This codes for CASSLVGLAHIGVGVWGTEAFF.